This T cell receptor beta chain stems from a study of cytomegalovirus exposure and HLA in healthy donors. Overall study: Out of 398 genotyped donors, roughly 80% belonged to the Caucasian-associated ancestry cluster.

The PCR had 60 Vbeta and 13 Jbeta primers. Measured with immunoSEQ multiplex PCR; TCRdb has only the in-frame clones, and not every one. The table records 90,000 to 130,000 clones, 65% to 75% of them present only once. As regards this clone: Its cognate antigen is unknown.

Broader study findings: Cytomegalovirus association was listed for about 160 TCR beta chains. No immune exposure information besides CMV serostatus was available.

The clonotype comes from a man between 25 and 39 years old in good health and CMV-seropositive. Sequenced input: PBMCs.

DNA of the CDR3: TGCGCCAGCAGCTTGGGGGGACAGGGGGATCAGCCCCAGCATTTT. Translating it yields CASSLGGQGDQPQHF. The chain carries TRBV5-1 and TRBJ1-5, with 11 bases lining up with TRBD1. V was clipped by 0 bases and J by 5 bases; unmatched bases: 1. The CDR3 contains 15 residues. Germline CDR1 SGHRS, CDR2 YFSETQ.